A single sample is the source of the 22 T cell receptor beta chains below, sequenced in a study of blood T cells in healthy people across ages. A second PCR, run for roughly 7 to 12 cycles, used a sample-barcoded 5' primer plus a J-beta primer mix. Each CDR3 protein is one row after TCRdb ran MiXCR on the 5' RACE reads. The profile shows about 650,000 distinct CDR3 sequences, about 30% of them singletons. The specimen was blood. These TCRs come from a woman of 80 years or more in good health.

This clonotype has ten or more counts. This chain links TRBV20-1 with TRBJ2-7; D unclear. CDR1 DFQATT and CDR2 SNEGSKA come from the germline V gene (reference sequence). There are 12 residues in the CDR3. The V end lost 3 bases, the J end lost 7 bases, and 13 bases lay between the germline ends. CDR3 protein: CSASSELGEQYF. CDR3 sequence (DNA): TGCAGTGCTAGTTCAGAGCTTGGAGAGCAGTACTTC.

J is TRBJ2-7 and V is TRBV5-1, with D perhaps TRBD1 (6 bases). Trimming removed 1 base at V and 1 base at J, with 12 bases between. Germline loops: CDR1 SGHRS, CDR2 YFSETQ. The length of the CDR3 is 15 residues. CDR3 loop: CASSLSGTLSYEQYF. The CDR3 DNA reads as TGCGCCAGCAGCTTGAGTGGGACACTGTCCTACGAGCAGTACTTC.

This clonotype was seen many times. A read error may explain this, as a much larger clone is one base away. The chain recombines TRBV11-3 with TRBJ2-1; 7 bases fit TRBD2. The J call is uncertain, as TRBJ2-7 better fits the DNA end. CDR1 and CDR2 (germline): SGHNT, YENEEA. This CDR3 has 16 residues. The CDR3 region is CASSLGTSGVYNEQYF. The CDR3 DNA follows: TGTGCCAGCAGCTTAGGGACGAGCGGGGTCTACAATGAGCAGTACTTC.

This clonotype was seen at least ten times. The rearrangement joins TRBV4-3 to TRBJ2-3, with D possibly matching TRBD2 (6 bases). The V gene lost 4 bases and the J gene lost 6 bases, with 17 bases spanning the gap. This CDR3 has 15 residues. Germline lookup yields CDR1 LGHNA and CDR2 YSLEER. CDR3 nucleotides: TGCGCCAGCAGCCTTGGGACTCTACAGGTGGATACGCAGTATTTT. Residues: CASSLGTLQVDTQYF.

This clonotype has a count of ten or more. In nucleotides, the CDR3 is TGTGCCAGCAGCGTAGGCCGGGACAGGTTTTACAATGAGCAGTTCTTC. It yields the protein CASSVGRDRFYNEQFF. The chain couples TRBV9 to TRBJ2-1, with TRBD1 matching 8 bases. The trim removed 0 bases at V and 4 bases at J, leaving 6 bases unmatched. Germline V gene lookup returns CDR1 SGDLS and CDR2 YYNGEE. This CDR3 has 16 residues.

This clonotype was recorded at least ten times. The J gene is TRBJ2-1, the V gene TRBV12-3 or TRBV12-4; TRBD2 aligns across 14 bases. This CDR3 spans 16 amino acids. J lost 7 bases, V lost 5 bases, and 7 bases had no gene match. The CDR3 coding sequence is TGTGCCAGCAGTCGACCGGGACTAGCGGGGGAGAATGAGCAGTTCTTC. This codes for CASSRPGLAGENEQFF.

Ten or more counts support this clonotype. The chain couples TRBV7-6 to TRBJ2-1; 14 nucleotides agree with TRBD2. The CDR3 totals 15 residues. CDR1 and CDR2 from the germline V gene are SGHVS and FNYEAQ. The ends lost 6 bases at V and 6 bases at J; junction bases unmatched: 4. The CDR3 DNA reads TGTGCCAGCAGTAAGACTAGCGGGGGGGTCAATGAGCAGTTCTTC. Translation: CASSKTSGGVNEQFF.

This clonotype was observed many times. This rearrangement joins TRBV6-1 to TRBJ1-5; a weak D match, TRBD1 (5 bases). V was cut by 10 bases and J by 2 bases, with 18 bases left in between. Germline lookup yields CDR1 MNHNS and CDR2 SASEGT. There are 15 residues in the CDR3. The CDR3 protein is CATQLGGGGNQPQHF. CDR3 DNA: TGTGCCACTCAATTAGGCGGGGGTGGCAATCAGCCCCAGCATTTT.

A word on this clonotype: It may be a read error: a sequence one base away is much more abundant. The chain carries TRBV12-3 or TRBV12-4 and TRBJ2-5; tentative D call: TRBD1 (5 bases). The CDR3 loop spans 14 amino acids. The CDR3 nucleotides are TGTGCCAGCAGTTTCCTGGGGCAACAAGGGACCCAGTACTTC. It encodes CASSFLGQQGTQYF.

This clonotype occurred a few times. The CDR3, as DNA: TGTGCCAGCAGCGTAGATAGTGTGAGCTTTTTTGACACAGATACGCAGTATTTT. It codes for CASSVDSVSFFDTDTQYF. The genes are TRBV9 and TRBJ2-3; D not resolved. Germline CDR1 SGDLS, CDR2 YYNGEE. This CDR3 comprises 18 residues. The germline V and J ends were trimmed by 0 bases and 2 bases, with 19 bases remaining between them.

This clonotype was detected many times. The chain recombines TRBV4-3 with TRBJ1-2; D remains ambiguous. The CDR3 extends over 14 amino acids. The germline gives CDR1 LGHNA, CDR2 YSLEER. Trimming took off 1 base at V and 4 bases at J, with 10 bases between the two ends. The CDR3 sequence is CASSQGGLGYGYTF. DNA for the CDR3: TGCGCCAGCAGCCAAGGAGGGTTGGGCTATGGCTACACCTTC.

In regard to this clonotype: This sequence may be a read error, since a much larger clone differs from it by one base. This chain joins TRBV20-1 and TRBJ2-5, with D perhaps matching TRBD1 (6 bases). The CDR3 consists of 11 residues. Germline V gene lookup returns CDR1 DFQATT and CDR2 SNEGSKA (reference sequence). DNA of the CDR3: TGCAGGTCAGGGGACCAAGAGACCCAGTACTTC. Translated, it gives CRSGDQETQYF.

V is TRBV7-9 and J is TRBJ1-2; the D is unclear. Germline values: CDR1 SEHNR, CDR2 FQNEAQ (reference sequence). V dropped 2 bases and J dropped 8 bases, with 6 bases sitting between them. This CDR3 region has 11 residues. The CDR3 DNA sequence: TGTGCCAGCAGCTTAAATCGGGGCTACACCTTC. Translating gives CASSLNRGYTF.

This clonotype was counted many times. This sequence joins TRBV20-1 and TRBJ1-5; 7 bases line up with TRBD1. The CDR3 runs 17 residues. V lost 3 bases and J lost 0; bases outside the gene matches: 11. Germline V gene data show CDR1 as DFQATT and CDR2 as SNEGSKA (reference sequence). The CDR3 loop reads CSASEGATLYSNQPQHF. For the CDR3, the DNA is TGCAGTGCTAGCGAGGGGGCAACCCTGTATAGCAATCAGCCCCAGCATTTT.

In its sample, this clonotype was seen many times. The CDR3 DNA is TGTGCCTGGAACACAGGGTCAAGAGGCGAGCAGTACTTC. Residues: CAWNTGSRGEQYF. The chain links TRBV30 to TRBJ2-7; perhaps TRBD1 as D (6 bases). CDR1 is GTSNPN, CDR2 SVGIG, per germline (reference sequence). This CDR3 is built from 13 residues. The V and J ends lost 4 bases and 6 bases respectively, with 16 bases between them. Together with reference TRBV30 and TRBJ2-7, the CDR3 gives the full variable domain: SQTIHQWPATLVQPVGSPLSLECTVEGTSNPNLYWYRQAAGRGLQLLFYSVGIGQISSEVPQNLSASRPQDRQFILSSKKLLLSDSGFYLCAWNTGSRGEQYFGPGTRLTVT.

Concerning this clonotype itself: One end of the junction varies from germline; a read error may be responsible. The chain uses TRBV5-1 and TRBJ1-1; D unresolved. CDR3 length: 14 amino acids. Germline V gene sequence: CDR1 SGHRS, CDR2 YFSETQ. CDR3 region: CASSLAGRNTDAFF. CDR3 DNA: TGCGCCAGCAGCTTGGCCGGACGAAACACTGATGCTTTCTTT.

This clonotype was counted once. Because it lacks the conserved phenylalanine or tryptophan at the end, this CDR3 is likely a read error. The DNA of the CDR3 is TGTGCCAGCAGTTACGACAGGAGCTCCTACAATGAGCAGTTCGTC. It codes for CASSYDRSSYNEQFV. V and J are TRBV6-5 and TRBJ2-1, with D tentatively TRBD1 (6 bases). This CDR3 has 15 residues. V dropped 2 bases and J dropped 0 bases, with 8 bases sitting between them. From germline, CDR1 is MNHEY and CDR2 SVGAGI.

In regard to this clonotype: This may be a read error: a much more frequent sequence differs by one nucleotide. The gene calls are TRBV18 and TRBJ2-7; the D call may be TRBD1 or TRBD2 (5 bases each). The CDR3 contains 14 residues. The germline V gene encodes CDR1 KGHSH and CDR2 LQKENI. CDR3 residues: CASPPRRDLYEQYF. CDR3 nucleotide sequence: TGTGCCAGCCCACCTCGACGGGACCTTTACGAGCAGTACTTC.

The V call is TRBV5-6, the J call TRBJ1-4, with unresolved D. The CDR3 length is 15 residues. The germline V gene has CDR1 SGHDT and CDR2 YYEEEE. Trimming cost V 4 bases and J 3 bases, with 13 bases left between them. CDR3 protein: CASSQGRVSNEKLFF. The DNA for the CDR3 is TGTGCCAGCAGCCAAGGGAGAGTGTCTAATGAAAAACTGTTTTTT.

Concerning this clonotype itself: The junction departs from germline at one end; a sequencing error may be responsible. V gene TRBV20-1 combines with J gene TRBJ2-3; TRBD2 might be the D (6 bases). The germline gives CDR1 DFQATT, CDR2 SNEGSKA (reference sequence). The CDR3 is made up of 14 amino acids. The CDR3 nucleotides read TGCAGTACTAGAGTGGGCGGGGCCGGGGATACGCAGTATTTT. Translation gives CSTRVGGAGDTQYF.

This clonotype was observed a few times. V gene TRBV12-3 or TRBV12-4 combines with J gene TRBJ1-1; TRBD1 matches 8 bases. J was trimmed by 4 bases and V by 1 base; bases with no gene match: 8. This CDR3 is built from 16 residues. The CDR3 loop reads CASSLGGPGGPTEAFF. The CDR3 bases are TGTGCCAGCAGTTTAGGCGGCCCAGGGGGCCCCACTGAAGCTTTCTTT.

This clonotype was observed many times. The rearrangement links TRBV6-6 to TRBJ2-7, with D perhaps matching TRBD2 (6 bases). Trimming removed 5 bases from V and 7 bases from J, with 12 bases in between. The CDR3 totals 12 residues. Germline assignment: CDR1 MNHNY and CDR2 SVGAGI (reference sequence). The CDR3 is CASSRLEGEQYF. For the CDR3, the DNA is TGTGCCAGCAGTCGCCTGGAGGGAGAGCAGTACTTC.